One T cell receptor beta chain is described in this entry. In its sample, this clonotype was seen a few times. Its antigen remains undetermined. Base qualities are not at hand, and no much larger clone is one base apart. V drops 4 bases and J drops 7 bases, leaving 20 bases in between. According to the germline V gene (reference sequence), CDR1 reads SEHNR and CDR2 reads FQNEAQ. The CDR3 runs 15 residues from the cysteine to the phenylalanine. CDR3 DNA is the only sequence kept; it has 45 bases, read in frame from the first base. The record originates from a study of T cells in Graves' hyperthyroidism and ophthalmopathy (dated by TCRdb to the late 2010s). Regarding the complete study: Peripheral blood samples were taken at the time of initial diagnosis, prior to any treatment. A discovery cohort of roughly 100 patients, fewer than 50 with Graves' ophthalmopathy and approximately 55 with stable Graves' hyperthyroidism, was used to find distinguishing TCR V-J signatures. Once sampling was done, hyperthyroidism patients were given methimazole at a starting dose of 30 mg daily, whereas ophthalmopathy patients were given high-dose intravenous methylprednisolone. In roughly six Graves' hyperthyroidism patients, the study also compared T-cell repertoires from thyroid tissue with T-cell repertoires from blood. According to the paper, TCR Vbeta CDR3 sequencing was carried out on approximately 140 peripheral blood samples, which came from about 45 ophthalmopathy, 75 to 80 hyperthyroidism and roughly 17 progressor patients. The approximately 100 discovery patients were divided at random into training and test sets in a 7:3 ratio. Whether ophthalmopathy could be predicted prospectively was tested in an independent validation cohort made up of fewer than 20 hyperthyroidism patients plus 17 patients who later progressed to ophthalmopathy.

The TCR beta CDR3 regions were amplified from the RNA transcripts. For the first round of RT-PCR on the TCR CDR3, the HTBI primer set was used together with the Qiagen OneStep RT-PCR kit. The libraries were constructed in a second round of multiplex PCR and then size-selected and purified. The libraries were sequenced on an Illumina HiSeq2000 using paired-end 100 bp reads. The paper's processing steps were these. SOAPnuke was used to process the raw data, with reads discarded if the reads contained adapters or uncalled bases, had a mean Phred below 15, or lacked an exact constant-primer or identifier match. COPE v1.2.5 was used to merge the high-quality paired reads, and each unique nucleotide sequence was defined as a clonotype. Clonotypes were aligned to IMGT TRBV, TRBD and TRBJ reference segments using MiTCR v1.1. Only V-J combinations with frequency above 0.0001, covering roughly 99% of repertoires, were analysed. A TCS score was defined as the ratio between F50 (clonal expansion) and ExV (chaos), using BLOSUM62-based TCRdist between CDR3 peptides within each V-J. Welch's t-statistics and random forest reduced just over 500 V-J features to about 12, which were used in a naive Bayes classifier (R e1071). Thyroid-blood repertoire similarity was quantified with the Morisita-Horn index. TCRdb reran the public reads through fastp at Q25 and MiXCR, keeping productive beta chains. Entries that share a CDR3 protein sequence are merged under the most common genes and DNA. These V and J calls rely on TCRdb rather than the paper's analysis. The sample table lists hundreds of thousands of distinct CDR3 sequences, roughly 40% of them with a count of one. The leading ten clones occupy over 8% of the sample.

General findings and caveats noted by the study authors: A 13 V-J signature model separated ophthalmopathy from stable hyperthyroidism, with around 91% sensitivity and 81.08% specificity in cross-validation and 80%/75% in testing. Most expanded thyroid clonotypes (frequency above 0.001) were also detected in blood, suggesting blood repertoires may reflect thyroid immune responses. In validation, the model predicted progression to ophthalmopathy a median of about 6.8 months before onset, with around 70% sensitivity and roughly 73% specificity. No statistical method was used to fix the sample size in advance, and group allocation was not hidden from the investigators.

Stable Graves' hyperthyroidism was defined as no progression to ophthalmopathy during 18 months of follow-up. The hyperthyroidism patients were between 18 and 65 years old and newly diagnosed, with a disease duration of less than 2 months. The study excluded patients with uncontrolled infections, other autoimmune diseases, pregnancy or lactation. Diagnoses were established on the basis of clinical symptoms, serum thyroxine and TRAb, thyroid ultrasound, and orbital computed tomography. Ficoll-Paque density gradient centrifugation was used to isolate PBMCs from about 9.4 ml of fresh peripheral blood. Trizol reagent was used to extract total RNA, and RNA quality was then checked on an Agilent 2100 Bioanalyzer.

The sequence came from a young man with Graves' hyperthyroidism. The sequencing sample was made of blood. This chain is built from TRBV7-9 and TRBJ2-7; the D gene remains uncertain. The CDR3 amino acid sequence is: CASSSMGTAFVEQYF. The bases are TGTGCCAGCAGCTCCATGGGAACAGCCTTTGTGGAGCAGTACTTC.